Included here is one T cell receptor (beta chain) sequence, with context. V lost 3 bases and J 6 bases, leaving 9 bases between the germline ends. The CDR3 is 13 residues long. From germline, CDR1 is LGHNT and CDR2 FRNRAP. These data come from a study of blood T cell repertoires in COVID-19. As for the study in general: Some COVID-19 samples were acute and others convalescent; all came from the United States, Italy and Spain.

In the original processing: Amplifying reference gene primers gave estimates of nucleated cell counts. The data were produced by immunoSEQ multiplex PCR, yet TCRdb's version contains in-frame clones alone and is incomplete. D and trimming come from the DNA, and the V and J calls and clone size come from that table. The table includes about 140,000 clones, roughly four fifths detected once. This sequence joins TRBV12-5 and TRBJ1-5, with D possibly being TRBD1 (5 bases). This clonotype was obtained from a woman in her fifties or sixties with acute or convalescent COVID-19. Sequencing input: peripheral blood. The CDR3, as DNA: TGTGCTAGTGGTTTAGGGGAATCTCAGCCCCAGCATTTT. This translates into CASGLGESQPQHF.